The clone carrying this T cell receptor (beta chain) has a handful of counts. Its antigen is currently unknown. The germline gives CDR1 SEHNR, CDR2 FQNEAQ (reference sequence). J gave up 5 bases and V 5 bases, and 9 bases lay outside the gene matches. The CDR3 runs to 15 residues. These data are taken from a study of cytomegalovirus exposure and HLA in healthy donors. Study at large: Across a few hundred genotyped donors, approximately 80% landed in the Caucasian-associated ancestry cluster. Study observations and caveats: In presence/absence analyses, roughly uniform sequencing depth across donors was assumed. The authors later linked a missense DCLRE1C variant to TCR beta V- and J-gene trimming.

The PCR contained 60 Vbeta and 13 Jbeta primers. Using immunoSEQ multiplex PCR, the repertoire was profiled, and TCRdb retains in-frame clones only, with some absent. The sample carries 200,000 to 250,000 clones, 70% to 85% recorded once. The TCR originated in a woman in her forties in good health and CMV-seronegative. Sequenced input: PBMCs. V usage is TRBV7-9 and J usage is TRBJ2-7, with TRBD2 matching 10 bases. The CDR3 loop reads CASSPSGTSEDEQYF. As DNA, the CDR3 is TGTGCCAGCAGCCCTTCCGGGACTAGCGAGGACGAGCAGTACTTC. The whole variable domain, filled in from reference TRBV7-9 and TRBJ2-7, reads DTGVSQNPRHKITKRGQNVTFRCDPISEHNRLYWYRQTLGQGPEFLTYFQNEAQLEKSRLLSDRFSAERPKGSFSTLEIQRTEQGDSAMYLCASSPSGTSEDEQYFGPGTRLTVT.